The 12 T cell receptor beta chains listed next were all sequenced from one sample in a study of T cells after yellow fever vaccination. MiXCR, run by TCRdb on the 5' RACE reads, gives a single entry per CDR3 protein. The sample has around 500,000 distinct CDR3 sequences, 21% seen once; the top ten hold approximately 16%. The sequencing here drew on PBMCs, taken 20 to 25 days after the first yellow fever vaccination. The receptors were gathered from a man between 18 and 29 years old who received the YFV17D yellow fever vaccine.

In its sample, this clonotype was seen a few times. This chain's CDR3 is CSVKDGNTGELFF. DNA of the CDR3: TGCAGCGTTAAGGATGGGAACACCGGGGAGCTGTTTTTT. The chain couples TRBV29-1 to TRBJ2-2; no clear D gene. This CDR3 is built from 13 residues. Trimming took off 5 bases at V and 1 base at J, with 8 bases between the two ends. CDR1 SQVTM and CDR2 ANQGSEA come from the germline V gene.

The chain is built from TRBV7-3 and TRBJ2-7; D possibly corresponds to TRBD1 (5 bases). This CDR3 is 17 amino acids long. Germline V gives CDR1 SGHTA, CDR2 FQGTGA. Deletions cut 2 bases from V and 5 bases from J, with 22 bases between. In nucleotides, the CDR3 is TGTGCCAGCAGCTTAGGGGCCACCCGGGCCTCCAAAAACGAGCAGTACTTC. Amino acid sequence: CASSLGATRASKNEQYF. Together with reference TRBV7-3 and TRBJ2-7, the CDR3 gives the full variable domain: GAGVSQTPSNKVTEKGKYVELRCDPISGHTALYWYRQSLGQGPEFLIYFQGTGAADDSGLPNDRFFAVRPEGSVSTLKIQRTERGDSAVYLCASSLGATRASKNEQYFGPGTRLTVT.

This clonotype occurred a few times. The chain recombines TRBV5-1 with TRBJ2-3, with 8 nucleotides matching TRBD1. The CDR3 totals 14 residues. The V gene end was trimmed by 4 bases and the J gene end by 3 bases; junction bases not matched to a gene: 4. Germline CDR1 and CDR2: SGHRS and YFSETQ. DNA for the CDR3: TGCGCCAGCAGCCCAGGGACAGGAACAGATACGCAGTATTTT. It is translated as CASSPGTGTDTQYF.

This clonotype was observed a few times. In DNA form, the CDR3 reads TGTGCCAGCAGTCAAACTAGCGGGGTCAATGAGCAGTTCTTC. Translated, it gives CASSQTSGVNEQFF. The J gene is TRBJ2-1, the V gene TRBV12-3 or TRBV12-4; TRBD2 matches 10 bases. V lost 5 bases, J lost 6 bases, and 4 bases stayed unmatched. The CDR3 runs 14 residues.

There are a few counts of this clonotype. The chain has TRBV4-3 and TRBJ1-2; no clear D gene. Germline V gene data show CDR1 as LGHNA and CDR2 as YSLEER. V was pared by 0 bases and J by 6 bases, with 14 bases between. This CDR3 region has 15 residues. The CDR3 here is CASSQEGRALNGYTF. CDR3 DNA: TGCGCCAGCAGCCAAGAGGGCCGGGCACTTAATGGCTACACCTTC.

In this sample, this clonotype turned up a few times. J is TRBJ2-3 and V is TRBV25-1, with 10 positions matching TRBD2. Germline loops: CDR1 MGHDK, CDR2 SYGVNS. V trimming: 6 bases; J trimming: 6 bases; junction bases outside the gene matches: 9. CDR3 length equals 15 residues. CDR3 nucleotides: TGTGCCAGCAGCCCCCAGCGGGGGGGCGTGGATACGCAGTATTTT. It yields the protein CASSPQRGGVDTQYF.

This chain joins TRBV6-1 and TRBJ2-1, with a weak D call TRBD1 (5 bases). The CDR3 is 14 residues long. The V end lost 6 bases, the J end lost 1 base, and 10 bases lay between the germline ends. The germline CDR1 and CDR2 sequences are MNHNS and SASEGT. In DNA, the CDR3 is TGTGCCAGCAGCCCGACAGAATCCTACAATGAGCAGTTCTTC. Translated: CASSPTESYNEQFF.

This clonotype was found a few times. The V and J genes are TRBV13 and TRBJ2-3; D is possibly TRBD2 (6 bases). Germline CDR1 and CDR2: PRHDT and FYEKMQ (reference sequence). The CDR3 is 16 residues long. Trimming left V 2 bases short and J 5 bases short, with 17 bases between. The CDR3 coding sequence is TGTGCCAGCAGCTTACGGCTAGCGATTTTCGGAGATACGCAGTATTTT. This codes for CASSLRLAIFGDTQYF.

This clonotype showed up just a few times. The chain is built from TRBV6-5 and TRBJ1-5; D gene unclear. Trimming removed 0 bases from V and 0 bases from J, with 12 bases in between. The CDR3 sequence is 17 residues long. Germline CDR1 and CDR2: MNHEY and SVGAGI. The DNA of the CDR3 is TGTGCCAGCAGTTACTCGAGTTCCCCCTTTAGCAATCAGCCCCAGCATTTT. Translation: CASSYSSSPFSNQPQHF.

This clonotype came up many times. The gene calls are TRBV20-1 and TRBJ1-5; D is undetermined. The CDR3 runs 12 residues. Trimming pared 5 bases from V and 6 bases from J, leaving 11 bases between. Looked up from germline, CDR1 is DFQATT and CDR2 is SNEGSKA (reference sequence). The CDR3 coding sequence is TGCAGTGCTTCCCGGGTCGGTCAGCCCCAGCATTTT. It yields the protein CSASRVGQPQHF.

This clonotype was detected only a few times. This chain joins TRBV4-1 and TRBJ1-6, with a weak D call TRBD1 (5 bases). Germline V gene lookup returns CDR1 MGHRA and CDR2 YSYEKL. Between the trimmed V and J ends, which lost 1 base and 7 bases, there was a span of 14 bases. The CDR3 length is 16 residues. The chain's CDR3 is CASSQVSGRENSPLHF. The DNA of the CDR3 is TGCGCCAGCAGCCAAGTTTCGGGACGGGAGAATTCACCCCTCCACTTT.

The sample holds a few counts of this clonotype. The chain employs TRBV5-1 and TRBJ2-3; 7 bases are a match to TRBD1. With V trimmed by 1 base and J by 6 bases, 2 bases remained unmatched. The germline gives CDR1 SGHRS, CDR2 YFSETQ. The CDR3 has 13 amino acids. CDR3 bases: TGCGCCAGCAGCTTGACAGGGGTTGATACGCAGTATTTT. Translated, it gives CASSLTGVDTQYF.